This T cell receptor beta chain is from a study of cytomegalovirus exposure and HLA in healthy donors. Germline loops: CDR1 PRHDT, CDR2 FYEKMQ (reference sequence). The CDR3 is made up of 15 amino acids. The study ran its PCR with 60 Vbeta and 13 Jbeta primers. TCRdb keeps only in-frame clones here, not all; method: immunoSEQ multiplex PCR. The data show roughly 98,000 clones, about 80% seen once. In the case of this clone: Its antigen is not known.

Findings and limits, study-wide: The authors later found HLA-associated TCR beta chains more clonally expanded than equally common others. Among the most significant clusters, several appeared linked to common viral pathogens in a later analysis. Earlier analysis looked at TCR beta V segments, and most were productive about 90% or about 30% of the time.

The sequence was obtained from a man aged 35-49 years in good health and CMV-seronegative. Sample: PBMCs. The V call is TRBV13, the J call TRBJ2-5, with D possibly TRBD2 on 5 matching bases. The J call is doubtful: the DNA matches TRBJ2-7 better. The chain's CDR3 is CASSRGPSRSYEQYF. The CDR3 bases are TGTGCCAGCAGCAGAGGGCCGAGCCGATCCTACGAGCAGTACTTC.